This entry is about one T cell receptor beta chain. The data were obtained in a study of T cells after somatic rescue of genetic block. In germline, CDR1 is MDHEN, CDR2 SYDVKM. Trimming took off 2 bases at V and 6 bases at J, with 22 bases between the two ends. The CDR3 extends over 17 amino acids. Libraries were prepared by immunoSEQ multiplex PCR; TCRdb keeps only in-frame clonotypes and omits some of them. Here the sample spans roughly 51,000 clones, more than 90% being singletons. V gene TRBV28 combines with J gene TRBJ1-1; D is possibly TRBD1 (6 bases). The material sequenced was peripheral blood mononuclear cells (PBMCs). This clonotype was obtained from a child in the first two years of life. The CDR3 DNA is TGTGCCAGCAGTTTACTTCCAGGGGTCCCATTCTTCGCTGAAGCTTTCTTT. Its protein product is CASSLLPGVPFFAEAFF.